The 2 T cell receptor beta chains presented below share a single source sample, sequenced in a study of blood T cell repertoires in COVID-19 (dated by TCRdb to 2018 to 2021). Libraries were built with the immunoSEQ multiplex PCR assay. The source is immuneACCESS, and TCRdb retained only in-frame sequences with V and J called. Part of the clones is not carried over; for the studies checked, unresolved V genes explain less than half of this, and the remainder is unexplained. This sample lists some 110,000 clones; roughly 81% were detected once. Approximately 1.3% of the sample rests with the top ten. Sequenced input: peripheral blood. Receptors originate from a man aged 35 to 55 with acute or convalescent COVID-19.

For the CDR3, the DNA is TGTGCCAGTAGTCGTGCCGGGGGGGCCCGGGAGACCCAGTACTTC. Amino acid sequence: CASSRAGGARETQYF. The genes are TRBV19 and TRBJ2-5; 8 bases fit TRBD2. V lost 5 bases to trimming and J lost 5 bases; unmatched junction nucleotides: 10. CDR1 and CDR2 (germline): LNHDA, SQIVND (reference sequence). The CDR3 runs 15 residues.

J is TRBJ1-2 and V is TRBV25-1; D is undetermined. Trimming removed 0 bases from V and 2 bases from J, with 4 bases in between. Germline loops: CDR1 MGHDK, CDR2 SYGVNS. The length of the CDR3 is 13 residues. Written as DNA, the CDR3 is TGTGCCAGCAGTGAATACGGGAACTATGGCTACACCTTC. This gives the protein CASSEYGNYGYTF.